The 13 T cell receptor beta chains listed next were all sequenced from one sample in a study of blood T cell repertoires in COVID-19. Assay used: immunoSEQ multiplex PCR; TCRdb lists only in-frame clones, some missing. The sample lists over 400,000 clones, 80% to 90% seen once, with approximately 2.9% in the top ten. Sequencing input: peripheral blood. The source of these receptors is a human donor in a cohort sampled during active COVID-19.

V and J are TRBV5-1 and TRBJ2-1; 7 bases are shared with TRBD2. V lost 0 bases, J lost 8 bases, and 17 bases stayed unmatched. The CDR3 spans 18 residues. The germline CDR1 and CDR2 sequences are SGHRS and YFSETQ. The CDR3 coding sequence is TGCGCCAGCAGCTTGGAGGGAGCGGGGACTCCCAAAACAGATGAGCAGTTCTTC. Encoded protein: CASSLEGAGTPKTDEQFF.

The chain has TRBV11-2 and TRBJ1-3; TRBD1 is a possible D gene (6 bases). Trimming took 5 bases from V and 0 from J, leaving 14 bases between them. The CDR3 sequence is 16 residues long. Germline lookup yields CDR1 SGHAT and CDR2 FQNNGV. The DNA for the CDR3 is TGTGCCAGCAGCATCGGACAGCTCGTCTCTGGAAACACCATATATTTT. This codes for CASSIGQLVSGNTIYF.

V and J are TRBV11-3 and TRBJ1-2; D uncertain. Germline CDR1 SGHNT, CDR2 YENEEA. The CDR3 loop spans 14 amino acids. The germline V and J ends were trimmed by 5 bases and 4 bases, with 14 bases remaining between them. In DNA, the CDR3 is TGTGCCAGCAGCCCCACCCACCTATGCTATGGCTACACCTTC. This sequence encodes CASSPTHLCYGYTF.

The genes are TRBV11-2 and TRBJ2-7; 10 bases match TRBD2. With V trimmed by 5 bases and J by 4 bases, 14 bases remained unmatched. The germline V gene has CDR1 SGHAT and CDR2 FQNNGV. This CDR3 region has 17 residues. The CDR3 bases are TGTGCCAGCAGCGGTGGAGCTAGCGGGGGATTTTTGTACGAGCAGTACTTC. It encodes CASSGGASGGFLYEQYF.

The sample holds a few counts of this clone. V and J are TRBV6-2 or TRBV6-3 and TRBJ2-7; 8 bases line up with TRBD2. The CDR3 loop spans 14 amino acids. Germline CDR1 reads MNHEY; CDR2 reads SVGEGT. Trimming took 2 bases from V and 6 from J; bases not matched to a gene: 6. CDR3 protein: CASSYGTRSSEQYF. CDR3 nucleotide sequence: TGTGCCAGCAGTTACGGGACTAGGTCGTCCGAGCAGTACTTC.

The chain links TRBV15 to TRBJ2-5; 9 nucleotides line up with TRBD1. The J segment lost 5 bases and the V segment lost 3 bases, leaving 7 bases of the junction unmatched. CDR1 and CDR2 (germline): LNHNV, YYDKDF (reference sequence). The CDR3 covers 15 residues. CDR3: CATSSTGGARETQYF. CDR3 nucleotides: TGTGCCACCAGCAGCACAGGGGGCGCAAGGGAGACCCAGTACTTC.

V and J are TRBV27 and TRBJ2-7; 9 bases match TRBD2. CDR1 is MNHEY, CDR2 SMNVEV, per germline (reference sequence). The J segment lost 3 bases and the V segment lost 0 bases, leaving 6 bases of the junction unmatched. This CDR3 has 16 residues. The CDR3 nucleotides read TGTGCCAGCAGTTTATCGGGCGGGAGGGCCCGCTACGAGCAGTACTTC. Residues: CASSLSGGRARYEQYF.

The chain has TRBV4-3 and TRBJ1-2, with a possible D match to TRBD1 (6 bases). Looked up from germline, CDR1 is LGHNA and CDR2 is YSLEER. CDR3 length equals 14 residues. The germline V and J ends were trimmed by 1 base and 4 bases, with 10 bases remaining between them. The CDR3 nucleotides are TGCGCCAGCAGCCAAGCTAGGGGGAGCTATGGCTACACCTTC. Its translation is CASSQARGSYGYTF.

The chain couples TRBV29-1 to TRBJ2-1; D possibly corresponds to TRBD1 (6 bases). Germline V gives CDR1 SQVTM, CDR2 ANQGSEA. V lost 1 base to trimming and J lost 7 bases, with 8 bases between them. CDR3 length equals 12 residues. Here the CDR3 reads CSVEVTGNEQFF. In nucleotides, the CDR3 is TGCAGCGTTGAAGTCACAGGGAATGAGCAGTTCTTC.

This clone has more than one count but fewer than ten. This sample also contains other DNA sequences that code for the same CDR3. The rearrangement links TRBV7-9 to TRBJ1-2; D is undetermined. The CDR3 contains 13 residues. Trimming removed 4 bases from V and 2 bases from J, with 8 bases in between. Germline V gives CDR1 SEHNR, CDR2 FQNEAQ (reference sequence). The CDR3: CASSYGENYGYTF. CDR3 in DNA: TGTGCCAGCAGCTACGGAGAAAACTATGGCTACACCTTC.

The CDR3 reads CASRQTSEGYEQYF. The CDR3 DNA reads as TGTGCCAGCAGGCAGACTAGCGAAGGCTACGAGCAGTACTTC. This sequence joins TRBV6-5 and TRBJ2-7; 8 bases match TRBD2. The CDR3 length is 14 residues. Unmatched junction bases numbered 7, after V lost 6 bases and J lost 3 bases. CDR1 and CDR2 from the germline V gene are MNHEY and SVGAGI.

This clone showed up many times. The CDR3 DNA sequence: TGTGCCAGCAGGGGACTAGCGGGAGGGGATGAGCAGTTCTTC. It encodes CASRGLAGGDEQFF. The chain has TRBV11-1 and TRBJ2-1; TRBD2 aligns across 16 bases. V was clipped by 6 bases and J by 8 bases; unmatched bases: 1. CDR3 length: 14 residues. CDR1 is SGHAT and CDR2 is FQDESV in the germline V gene (reference sequence).

J is TRBJ2-1 and V is TRBV2, with 12 bases lining up with TRBD2. The V gene's germline CDR1 is SNHLY and CDR2 FYNNEI. The trim removed 3 bases at V and 2 bases at J, leaving 8 bases unmatched. The CDR3 runs to 18 residues. The CDR3 loop is CASSDVSSGRAAYNEQFF. As DNA, the CDR3 is TGTGCCAGCAGTGATGTGTCTAGCGGGAGGGCCGCCTACAATGAGCAGTTCTTC.